The 27 T cell receptor beta chains below come from one sample, sequenced in a study of human T cells and chemical hapten exposure. Indicated time point: patch test 3, about 24 weeks after DPC sensitization. Treatment in this sample: therapeutic diphenylcyclopropenone sensitization with weekly scalp DPC. TCRdb re-called the RACE reads through MiXCR, storing one row per CDR3 protein. This table has just over 70,000 distinct CDR3 sequences, approximately 12% appearing once. The sequencing used whole blood, collected in connection with sensitization to the hapten diphenylcyclopropenone (DPC). The receptors derive from a woman aged 50 to 60 with alopecia areata. Some clones in this sample may be carry-over from other donors' samples.

The V call is TRBV4-3, the J call TRBJ2-7; possibly TRBD2 for D (5 bases). The CDR3 loop spans 14 amino acids. V shed 1 base and J shed 3 bases, with 10 bases lying between them. Germline V gives CDR1 LGHNA, CDR2 YSLEER. In nucleotides, the CDR3 is TGCGCCAGCAGCCAAGGAGAGCGGAGCTACGAGCAGTACTTC. Translating gives CASSQGERSYEQYF.

The chain links TRBV24-1 to TRBJ2-1; 7 positions match TRBD1. Germline V gene lookup returns CDR1 KGHDR and CDR2 SFDVKD. V shed 5 bases and J 5 bases; nucleotides not matched to a gene: 2. This CDR3 comprises 13 residues. The CDR3 here is CATSAGTDNEQFF. The CDR3, as DNA: TGTGCCACCAGTGCGGGGACAGACAATGAGCAGTTCTTC.

This clonotype was seen a few times. The genes are TRBV28 and TRBJ1-3; 9 bases align to TRBD1. Germline-derived CDR1 and CDR2 are MDHEN and SYDVKM. The CDR3 consists of 20 residues. V trimming: 4 bases; J trimming: 2 bases; junction bases outside the gene matches: 18. CDR3: CASSSDTRDRERVAGNTIYF. CDR3 in DNA: TGTGCCAGCAGTTCCGATACCCGGGACAGGGAAAGGGTTGCTGGAAACACCATATATTTT.

V is TRBV12-3 or TRBV12-4 and J is TRBJ1-2, with D hard to call. V was pared by 2 bases and J by 7 bases, with 8 bases between. This CDR3 region has 12 residues. The DNA for the CDR3 is TGTGCCAGCAGTTTACCTAGCGGTGGCTACACCTTC. It specifies CASSLPSGGYTF.

The chain uses TRBV5-1 and TRBJ1-1, with D unresolved. V shed 9 bases and J shed 3 bases, with 12 bases lying between them. CDR1 and CDR2 from the germline V gene are SGHRS and YFSETQ. CDR3 length: 12 amino acids. This CDR3 is CATSFGDTEAFF. For the CDR3, the DNA is TGCGCCACCTCATTCGGAGACACTGAAGCTTTCTTT.

Many counts were recorded for this clonotype. This sequence joins TRBV18 and TRBJ1-1; D remains ambiguous. The CDR3 is made up of 17 amino acids. V dropped 3 bases and J dropped 0 bases, with 17 bases sitting between them. CDR1 and CDR2 (germline): KGHSH, LQKENI. CDR3 sequence reads: CASSPLQPKGLNTEAFF. In nucleotides, the CDR3 is TGTGCCAGCTCACCCCTACAGCCAAAGGGCCTGAACACTGAAGCTTTCTTT. The full variable domain, rest sourced from reference TRBV18 and TRBJ1-1, is NAGVMQNPRHLVRRRGQEARLRCSPMKGHSHVYWYRQLPEEGLKFMVYLQKENIIDESGMPKERFSAEFPKEGPSILRIQQVVRGDSAAYFCASSPLQPKGLNTEAFFGQGTRLTVV.

This clonotype was found a few times. V gene TRBV7-9 combines with J gene TRBJ2-7, with 7 bases fitting TRBD2. V dropped 5 bases and J dropped 3; count of bases not matched to a gene: 13. The CDR3 consists of 16 residues. Germline CDR1 and CDR2: SEHNR and FQNEAQ (reference sequence). The CDR3 reads CASSVSGAGRDYEQYF. CDR3 nucleotide sequence: TGTGCCAGCAGCGTTTCAGGAGCGGGAAGGGACTACGAGCAGTACTTC.

This clonotype appeared many times. The rearrangement joins TRBV4-3 to TRBJ1-1; D perhaps matches TRBD1 (5 bases). CDR3 length: 15 amino acids. Looked up from germline, CDR1 is LGHNA and CDR2 is YSLEER. V lost 0 bases and J 5 bases, leaving 13 bases between the germline ends. The chain's CDR3 is CASSQEVWDGTEAFF. The DNA of the CDR3 is TGCGCCAGCAGCCAAGAGGTCTGGGACGGGACTGAAGCTTTCTTT.

J is TRBJ1-5 and V is TRBV28; 9 nucleotides align to TRBD1. V was pared by 2 bases and J by 0 bases, with 5 bases of the junction left unmatched. Germline CDR1 is MDHEN and CDR2 is SYDVKM. CDR3 length equals 17 residues. The CDR3 nucleotides are TGTGCCAGCAGTTTACGGACAGGGGCTTATAGCAATCAGCCCCAGCATTTT. Encoded protein: CASSLRTGAYSNQPQHF.

V is TRBV5-1 and J is TRBJ2-7; D unclear. The CDR3 consists of 16 residues. Trimming shortened V by 0 bases and J by 3 bases, and 16 bases separated the two germline ends. Germline CDR1 and CDR2: SGHRS and YFSETQ. DNA for the CDR3: TGCGCCAGCAGCTTGGGTCCTGGGTCAGCTATCTACGAGCAGTACTTC. Its protein product is CASSLGPGSAIYEQYF.

V usage is TRBV7-6 and J usage is TRBJ2-1, with 10 nucleotides matching TRBD2. V was clipped by 4 bases and J by 0 bases; unmatched bases: 3. Germline V gene data show CDR1 as SGHVS and CDR2 as FNYEAQ. This CDR3 comprises 16 residues. CDR3 protein: CASSSGTSASYNEQFF. In nucleotides, the CDR3 is TGTGCCAGCAGCTCCGGGACTAGCGCCTCCTACAATGAGCAGTTCTTC.

This clonotype has at least ten counts. V and J are TRBV7-2 and TRBJ2-5, with TRBD1 matching over 7 bases. J was trimmed by 4 bases and V by 2 bases; bases with no gene match: 1. This CDR3 spans 13 amino acids. CDR1 and CDR2 (germline): SGHTA, FQGNSA. The CDR3: CASSLNRGETQYF. As DNA, the CDR3 is TGTGCCAGCAGCTTAAACAGGGGAGAGACCCAGTACTTC.

This clonotype was recorded at least ten times. The rearrangement joins TRBV6-2 or TRBV6-3 to TRBJ1-1; D gene ambiguous. The CDR3 is made up of 14 amino acids. Trimming cost V 5 bases and J 1 base, with 11 bases left between them. Germline V gene data show CDR1 as MNHEY and CDR2 as SVGEGT. The CDR3 spells CASSQTGENTEAFF. CDR3 coding DNA: TGTGCCAGCAGTCAAACGGGAGAGAACACTGAAGCTTTCTTT.

The genes are TRBV7-8 and TRBJ2-1; D may be TRBD2 (6 bases). This CDR3 is 12 amino acids long. Germline values: CDR1 SGHVS, CDR2 FQNEAQ. V lost 5 bases and J 11 bases, leaving 13 bases between the germline ends. The CDR3: CASSQISGKQFF. The DNA of the CDR3 is TGTGCCAGCAGCCAGATTAGCGGAAAGCAGTTCTTC.

In this sample, this clonotype turned up a few times. The CDR3 sequence: CASSSRTVASYEQYF. Here the CDR3 DNA reads TGTGCCAGCAGCTCCCGAACCGTCGCATCCTACGAGCAGTACTTC. The chain employs TRBV7-2 and TRBJ2-7; D gene uncertain. Trimming pared 4 bases from V and 1 base from J, leaving 14 bases between. Germline loops: CDR1 SGHTA, CDR2 FQGNSA. This CDR3 region has 15 residues.

This clonotype showed up just a few times. The V call is TRBV18, the J call TRBJ2-5; D call uncertain. This CDR3 has 14 amino acids. Germline V gene lookup returns CDR1 KGHSH and CDR2 LQKENI. V was cut by 0 bases and J by 2 bases, with 7 bases left in between. The CDR3 nucleotides are TGTGCCAGCTCACCACCCCTTGATCAAGAGACCCAGTACTTC. This sequence encodes CASSPPLDQETQYF. Full variable domain (remainder filled in from reference TRBV18 and TRBJ2-5): NAGVMQNPRHLVRRRGQEARLRCSPMKGHSHVYWYRQLPEEGLKFMVYLQKENIIDESGMPKERFSAEFPKEGPSILRIQQVVRGDSAAYFCASSPPLDQETQYFGPGTRLLVL.

The chain recombines TRBV10-3 with TRBJ2-7; D is ambiguous. CDR1 and CDR2 (germline): ENHRY, SYGVKD. V was clipped by 6 bases and J by 4 bases, with 16 bases between them. CDR3 length: 14 amino acids. CDR3 residues: CAIRTGPWGYEQYF. The CDR3 DNA sequence: TGTGCCATCAGAACCGGGCCTTGGGGTTACGAGCAGTACTTC.

About this clonotype: It may be a read error: a sequence one base away is much more abundant. The conserved phenylalanine or tryptophan normally closing the CDR3 is absent here, so this likely arose from a read error. J is TRBJ1-1 and V is TRBV12-3 or TRBV12-4; D is unclear. V was cut by 3 bases and J by 0 bases, with 5 bases left in between. CDR3 length equals 13 residues. For the CDR3, the DNA is TGTGCCAGCAGTTTCCGGTTGAACACTGAAGCTTTCTTG. Its protein product is CASSFRLNTEAFL.

This clonotype appeared many times. The chain couples TRBV12-3 or TRBV12-4 to TRBJ2-7; D gene unclear. The length of the CDR3 is 15 residues. Trimming stripped 5 bases from V and 5 bases from J, with 19 bases between. DNA of the CDR3: TGTGCCAGCAGTAGTAGGAATGGGATATCGGACGAGCAGTACTTC. Its translation is CASSSRNGISDEQYF.

In this sample, this clonotype turned up many times. The V and J genes are TRBV28 and TRBJ1-5; TRBD1 agrees at 9 bases. CDR3 size: 13 residues. V lost 5 bases to trimming and J lost 16 bases; unmatched junction nucleotides: 12. CDR1 and CDR2 from the germline V gene are MDHEN and SYDVKM. In DNA, the CDR3 is TGTGCCAGCAGTCCCTGGGACCCGACAGGGGGACATTTT. Residues: CASSPWDPTGGHF.

The chain has TRBV3-1 and TRBJ2-7; D possibly corresponds to TRBD1 (6 bases). The CDR3 runs to 12 residues. V shed 4 bases and J shed 5 bases, with 9 bases lying between them. Germline CDR1 is LGHDT and CDR2 is YNNKEL (reference sequence). DNA for the CDR3: TGTGCCAGCAGCCCGACAGGAAACGAGCAGTACTTC. This sequence encodes CASSPTGNEQYF.

This clonotype was counted between two and nine times. This chain links TRBV11-2 with TRBJ1-1, with a possible D match to TRBD1 (5 bases). Trimming stripped 0 bases from V and 4 bases from J, with 9 bases between. Germline values: CDR1 SGHAT, CDR2 FQNNGV. CDR3 length equals 14 residues. Here the CDR3 reads CASSLEVRGTEAFF. DNA of the CDR3: TGTGCCAGCAGCTTAGAAGTAAGGGGCACTGAAGCTTTCTTT. Full variable domain (remainder filled in from reference TRBV11-2 and TRBJ1-1): EAGVAQSPRYKIIEKRQSVAFWCNPISGHATLYWYQQILGQGPKLLIQFQNNGVVDDSQLPKDRFSAERLKGVDSTLKIQPAKLEDSAVYLCASSLEVRGTEAFFGQGTRLTVV.

In its sample, this clonotype was seen many times. The V call is TRBV6-5, the J call TRBJ1-5, with TRBD1 as a possible D gene (5 bases). With 2 bases removed from V and 0 bases from J, the gap between germline ends came to 8 bases. Germline assignment: CDR1 MNHEY and CDR2 SVGAGI. The CDR3 contains 15 residues. The CDR3: CASSYRGDSNQPQHF. The CDR3 DNA is TGTGCCAGCAGTTACAGAGGGGATAGCAATCAGCCCCAGCATTTT.

This clonotype occurred a few times. The rearrangement links TRBV4-2 to TRBJ2-7; D perhaps matches TRBD1 (7 bases). The V gene's germline CDR1 is LGHNA and CDR2 YNFKEQ. Trimming took 0 bases from V and 8 from J, leaving 17 bases between them. The CDR3 sequence is 15 residues long. The chain's CDR3 is CASSQDPGQDYQQYF. DNA of the CDR3: TGTGCCAGCAGCCAAGATCCCGGACAGGACTATCAGCAGTACTTC.

The chain employs TRBV20-1 and TRBJ2-7; TRBD2 agrees at 14 bases. The V gene's germline CDR1 is DFQATT and CDR2 SNEGSKA (reference sequence). Trimming cost V 4 bases and J 4 bases; bases outside gene matches: 6. This CDR3 region has 15 residues. The CDR3 loop reads CSAKGLAGALYEQYF. The CDR3 nucleotides read TGCAGTGCTAAGGGACTAGCGGGAGCCCTATACGAGCAGTACTTC.

In its sample, this clonotype was seen many times. This chain connects TRBV12-3 or TRBV12-4 to TRBJ1-3; unclear D gene. The CDR3 loop spans 13 amino acids. Trimming took off 7 bases at V and 4 bases at J, with 11 bases between the two ends. CDR3 region: CASTISQGNTIYF. CDR3 in DNA: TGTGCCAGCACCATTAGTCAAGGAAACACCATATATTTT.

The J gene is TRBJ1-6, the V gene TRBV4-1; D is possibly TRBD1 (6 bases). Germline CDR1 and CDR2: MGHRA and YSYEKL. CDR3 size: 15 residues. V lost 4 bases and J 7 bases, leaving 14 bases between the germline ends. CDR3 protein: CASSLGHSSNSPLHF. The CDR3 nucleotides read TGCGCCAGCAGCCTGGGACATTCGTCCAATTCACCCCTCCACTTT.